Listed below are T cell receptor beta chains from one sample, sequenced in a study of T cell responses to AZD1222 COVID-19 vaccine. Some clones are missing from TCRdb's copy, which holds only in-frame ones; the method was immunoSEQ multiplex PCR. The sample consists of roughly 100,000 clones, over 75% of them appearing once. Specimen: peripheral blood, collected on day 0 of AZD1222 vaccination. All receptors derive from an adult in good health. CDR3s include the opening cysteine and the closing phenylalanine or tryptophan. A D gene is named only where the DNA matches it firmly. Not every row has a clone size; where given, it reads once, few, many or a size class.

clone size,D gene,V gene,CDR3 length,J gene,CDR3 protein,CDR3 DNA
NA,NA,TRBV7-2,13,TRBJ2-7,CASSLAKPYEQYF,TGTGCCAGCAGCTTAGCGAAGCCCTACGAGCAGTACTTC
once,NA,TRBV19,15,TRBJ2-2,CASSIEAGSTGELFF,TGTGCCAGTAGTATAGAGGCAGGGAGCACCGGGGAGCTGTTTTTT
NA,NA,TRBV9,14,TRBJ1-2,CASSTQIERGGYTF,TGTGCCAGCAGTACTCAAATAGAAAGGGGTGGCTACACCTTC
NA,TRBD1,TRBV7-9,15,TRBJ2-1,CASSLDRGKYNEQFF,TGTGCCAGCAGCTTAGACAGGGGAAAGTACAATGAGCAGTTCTTC
NA,NA,TRBV18,13,TRBJ1-1,CASSPINGLEAFF,TGTGCCAGCTCACCGATTAATGGCCTTGAAGCTTTCTTT
NA,TRBD1,TRBV6-5,16,TRBJ1-3,CASSLTGGITGNTIYF,TGTGCCAGCAGTTTGACAGGGGGAATTACTGGAAACACCATATATTTT
NA,NA,TRBV5-8,13,TRBJ1-5,CASSLKTNQPQHF,TGTGCCAGCAGCTTGAAGACGAATCAGCCCCAGCATTTT
NA,TRBD1,TRBV5-1,15,TRBJ1-1,CASSNNRGLYTEAFF,TGCGCCAGCAGCAACAACAGGGGGCTGTACACTGAAGCTTTCTTT
NA,TRBD2,TRBV3-1/TRBV3-2,14,TRBJ2-5,CASSRSGTAETQYF,TGTGCCAGCAGCCGCAGCGGGACTGCGGAGACCCAGTACTTC
NA,NA,TRBV6-1,15,TRBJ1-4,CASSDGQLNNEKLFF,TGTGCCAGCAGTGATGGGCAGCTGAATAATGAAAAACTGTTTTTT
once,NA,TRBV6-5,14,TRBJ1-2,CASSPSAINYGYTF,TGTGCCAGCAGTCCCTCGGCAATTAACTATGGCTACACCTTC
NA,NA,TRBV11-3,16,TRBJ2-3,CASSQGDSGSTDTQYF,TGTGCCAGCAGCCAAGGGGATAGCGGTAGCACAGATACGCAGTATTTT
NA,TRBD1,TRBV7-6,15,TRBJ1-1,CASSSQTGVNTEAFF,TGTGCCAGCAGCTCCCAAACAGGGGTGAACACTGAAGCTTTCTTT
NA,NA,TRBV3-1/TRBV3-2,13,TRBJ1-3,CASSRNSGNTIYF,TGTGCCAGCAGCCGGAACTCTGGAAACACCATATATTTT
large,NA,TRBV27,15,TRBJ1-1,CASSLRSRGNTEAFF,TGTGCCAGCAGTTTAAGATCGCGGGGGAACACTGAAGCTTTCTTT
NA,NA,TRBV5-6,14,TRBJ2-7,CATYPGPQSYEQYF,TGTGCCACGTACCCGGGACCACAATCCTACGAGCAGTACTTC
NA,NA,TRBV28,15,TRBJ1-4,CASSLFGQSNEKLFF,TGTGCCAGCAGTTTATTCGGGCAGTCTAATGAAAAACTGTTTTTT
NA,TRBD2,TRBV5-4,19,TRBJ2-5,CASSPGTSGGLWYQETQYF,TGTGCCAGCAGCCCCGGGACTAGCGGGGGGCTTTGGTACCAAGAGACCCAGTACTTC
NA,TRBD2,TRBV9,18,TRBJ2-7,CASSVGSPTSGSSYEQYF,TGTGCCAGCAGCGTAGGGTCACCGACTAGCGGGAGCTCCTACGAGCAGTACTTC
NA,NA,TRBV6-5,12,TRBJ2-4,CASYEGPSIQYF,TGTGCCAGCTACGAGGGTCCCAGTATTCAGTACTTC
NA,TRBD1,TRBV6-2/TRBV6-3,13,TRBJ1-2,CASSDRTGRGYTF,TGTGCCAGCAGTGACCGGACAGGGAGGGGCTACACCTTC
NA,NA,TRBV12-3/TRBV12-4,10,TRBJ2-1,CASSRNEQFF,TGTGCCAGCAGCCGGAATGAGCAGTTCTTC
once,TRBD1,TRBV7-8,14,TRBJ1-1,CASSLAGGINGAFF,TGTGCCAGCAGCTTAGCAGGGGGCATCAACGGAGCTTTCTTT
NA,NA,TRBV2,14,TRBJ2-5,CASRAGGSGETQYF,TGTGCCAGCAGAGCAGGGGGGAGTGGGGAGACCCAGTACTTC
NA,NA,TRBV27,14,TRBJ2-2,CASSLLQGSGELFF,TGTGCCAGCAGTTTGTTGCAGGGCTCCGGGGAGCTGTTTTTT
once,TRBD2,TRBV24-1,16,TRBJ2-5,CATSDPTSGRMGTQYF,TGTGCCACCAGTGACCCTACTAGCGGGAGAATGGGGACCCAGTACTTC
once,TRBD1,TRBV10-3,15,TRBJ1-3,CAISEGTGAGNTIYF,TGTGCCATCAGTGAGGGGACAGGGGCTGGAAACACCATATATTTT
once,TRBD1,TRBV28,14,TRBJ1-5,CASSKGGAGQPQHF,TGTGCCAGCAGCAAAGGGGGCGCGGGGCAGCCCCAGCATTTT
NA,NA,TRBV5-1,15,TRBJ2-3,CASSLSRYTPDTQYF,TGCGCCAGCAGCTTGTCAAGGTACACCCCAGATACGCAGTATTTT
NA,NA,TRBV12-5,17,TRBJ1-2,CASGLVLEGRKENGYTF,TGTGCTAGTGGTTTGGTACTGGAAGGGAGAAAAGAAAATGGCTACACCTTC
NA,NA,TRBV24-1,12,TRBJ1-1,CATSDGGTEAFF,TGTGCCACCAGTGACGGTGGCACTGAAGCTTTCTTT
NA,NA,TRBV18,17,TRBJ2-5,CASSPFPGGNGVETQYF,TGTGCCAGCTCACCGTTCCCTGGAGGAAATGGAGTAGAGACCCAGTACTTC
NA,NA,TRBV19,12,TRBJ1-1,CATSGMGTEAFF,TGTGCCACTTCAGGGATGGGCACTGAAGCTTTCTTT
NA,NA,TRBV18,16,TRBJ1-1,CASSELATGNPTEAFF,TGTGCCAGCTCAGAACTCGCGACCGGGAACCCTACTGAAGCTTTCTTT
NA,NA,TRBV4-2,16,TRBJ1-3,CASSQEESHSGNTIYF,TGTGCCAGCAGCCAAGAGGAGTCCCACTCTGGAAACACCATATATTTT
NA,NA,TRBV11-2,16,TRBJ2-1,CASSLGGESSYNEQFF,TGTGCCAGCAGCTTAGGGGGAGAAAGCTCCTACAATGAGCAGTTCTTC
NA,TRBD1,TRBV3-1/TRBV3-2,15,TRBJ2-3,CASSHWGQGLDTQYF,TGTGCCAGCAGCCACTGGGGACAGGGTTTAGATACGCAGTATTTT